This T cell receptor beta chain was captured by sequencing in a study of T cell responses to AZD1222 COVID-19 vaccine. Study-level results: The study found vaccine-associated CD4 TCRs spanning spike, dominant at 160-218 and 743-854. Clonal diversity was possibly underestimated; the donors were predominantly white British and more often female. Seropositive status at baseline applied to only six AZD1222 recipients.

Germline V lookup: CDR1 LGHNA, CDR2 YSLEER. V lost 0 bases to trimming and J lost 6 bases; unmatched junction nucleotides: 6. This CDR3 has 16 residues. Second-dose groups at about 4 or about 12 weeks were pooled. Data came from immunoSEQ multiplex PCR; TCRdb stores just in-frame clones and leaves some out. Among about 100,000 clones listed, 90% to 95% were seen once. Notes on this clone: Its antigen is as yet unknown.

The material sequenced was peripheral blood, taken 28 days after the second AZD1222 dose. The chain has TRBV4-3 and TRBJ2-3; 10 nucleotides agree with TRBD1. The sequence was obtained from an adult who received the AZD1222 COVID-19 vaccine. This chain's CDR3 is CASSQDLTGGWDTQYF. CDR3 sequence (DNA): TGCGCCAGCAGCCAAGATTTGACAGGGGGCTGGGATACGCAGTATTTT.